This TCR beta chain was captured in a study of regulatory T cells in long-lasting Graves disease. Regarding the study as a whole: Segments TRBV28, TRBJ1-2 and TRBJ2-5 showed preferential usage in persistent disease. A greater number of public clonotypes (under 3,000) was shared by persistent patients than by new patients (over 900).

V gave up 7 bases and J gave up 0 bases; unmatched junction bases: 5. The germline V gene encodes CDR1 SGHTS and CDR2 YDEGEE. The CDR3 has 14 residues. The time point: newly diagnosed GD, antithyroid drugs for less than 3 months. From PBMCs, RNA was extracted and then used to make the TCR library. There are many counts of this clonotype. No antigen is known for it. Sequencing libraries for TCR beta were prepared with iRepertoire HTBI primers and Arm-PCR of CDR3 regions. In the authors' methods: Analysis of the samples identified about 62 TRBV and 14 TRBJ segments. One entry per CDR3 protein, called by TCRdb with MiXCR from the multiplex PCR reads. These V and J calls originate from TCRdb's pipeline instead of the authors' own analysis. The table records 550,000 to 600,000 distinct CDR3 sequences, about 16% of them present only once. These data were also filed under a second study, of T cells in Graves' hyperthyroidism and ophthalmopathy. That paper adds: Stable Graves' hyperthyroidism denoted no ophthalmopathy progression over 18 months.

This sequence joins TRBV5-8 and TRBJ2-3; the match to TRBD1 covers 7 bases. The clonotype originates from a man between 18 and 35 years old with Graves disease. The sample consisted of peripheral blood mononuclear cells (PBMCs), taken at new diagnosis, from a patient treated with antithyroid drugs. CDR3 bases: TGTGCCAGCGGGCTGACAGGGAGCACAGATACGCAGTATTTT. This translates into CASGLTGSTDTQYF.